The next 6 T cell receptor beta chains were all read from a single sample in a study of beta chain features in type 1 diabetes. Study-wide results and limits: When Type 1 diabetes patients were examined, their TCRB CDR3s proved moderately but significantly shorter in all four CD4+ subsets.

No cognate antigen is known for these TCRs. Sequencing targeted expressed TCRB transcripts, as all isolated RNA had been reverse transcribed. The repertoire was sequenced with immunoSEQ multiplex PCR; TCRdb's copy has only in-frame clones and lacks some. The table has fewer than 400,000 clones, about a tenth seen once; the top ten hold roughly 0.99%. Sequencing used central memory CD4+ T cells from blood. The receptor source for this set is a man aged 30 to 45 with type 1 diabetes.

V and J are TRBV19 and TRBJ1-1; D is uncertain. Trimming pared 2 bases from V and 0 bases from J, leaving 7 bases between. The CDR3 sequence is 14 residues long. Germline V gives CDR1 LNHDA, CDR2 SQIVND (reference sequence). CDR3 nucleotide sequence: TGTGCCAGTAGTATAAGGGTGGTGAACACTGAAGCTTTCTTT. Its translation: CASSIRVVNTEAFF.

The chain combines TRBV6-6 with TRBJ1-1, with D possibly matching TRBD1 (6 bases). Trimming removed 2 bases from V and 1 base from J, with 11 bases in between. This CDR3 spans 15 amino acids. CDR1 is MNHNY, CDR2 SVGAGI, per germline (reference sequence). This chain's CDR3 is CASSYTGARNTEAFF. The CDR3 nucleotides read TGTGCCAGCAGTTACACGGGGGCGCGGAACACTGAAGCTTTCTTT.

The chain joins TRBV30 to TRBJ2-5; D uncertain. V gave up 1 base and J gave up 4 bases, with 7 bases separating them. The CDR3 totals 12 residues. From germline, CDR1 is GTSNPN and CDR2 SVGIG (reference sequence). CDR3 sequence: CAWSDRSETQYF. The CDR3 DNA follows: TGTGCCTGGAGTGACCGTTCAGAGACCCAGTACTTC. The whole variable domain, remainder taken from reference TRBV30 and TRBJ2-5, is SQTIHQWPATLVQPVGSPLSLECTVEGTSNPNLYWYRQAAGRGLQLLFYSVGIGQISSEVPQNLSASRPQDRQFILSSKKLLLSDSGFYLCAWSDRSETQYFGPGTRLLVL.

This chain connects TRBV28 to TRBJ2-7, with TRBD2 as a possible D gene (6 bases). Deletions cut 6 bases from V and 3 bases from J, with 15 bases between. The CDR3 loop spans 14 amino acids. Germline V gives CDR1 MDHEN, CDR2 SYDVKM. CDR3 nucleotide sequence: TGTGCCAGCAGCGCTACGGGGGTTATCTACGAGCAGTACTTC. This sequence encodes CASSATGVIYEQYF. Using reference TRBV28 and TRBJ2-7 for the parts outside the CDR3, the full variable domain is DVKVTQSSRYLVKRTGEKVFLECVQDMDHENMFWYRQDPGLGLRLIYFSYDVKMKEKGDIPEGYSVSREKKERFSLILESASTNQTSMYLCASSATGVIYEQYFGPGTRLTVT.

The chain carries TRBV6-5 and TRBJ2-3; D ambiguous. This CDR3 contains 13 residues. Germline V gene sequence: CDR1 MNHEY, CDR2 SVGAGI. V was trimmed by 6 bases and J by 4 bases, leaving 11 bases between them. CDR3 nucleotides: TGTGCCAGCAGCGACCCCACGTCAGATACGCAGTATTTT. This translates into CASSDPTSDTQYF.

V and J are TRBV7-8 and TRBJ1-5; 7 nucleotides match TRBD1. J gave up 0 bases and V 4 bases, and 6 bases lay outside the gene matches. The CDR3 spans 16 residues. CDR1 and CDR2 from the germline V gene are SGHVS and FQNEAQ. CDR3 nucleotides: TGTGCCAGCAGCTCCAGACAGGGCGATAGCAATCAGCCCCAGCATTTT. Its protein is CASSSRQGDSNQPQHF.